This T cell receptor beta chain was observed in a study of CD8 T cells in Susac syndrome (dated by TCRdb to between 2017 and 2020). At the level of the whole study: Repertoire sequencing was used to test whether CD8+ T cell activation and differentiation in Susac syndrome was antigen driven. CD8+ T cell repertoire clonality was compared between more than 9 healthy donors, approximately 14 Susac syndrome patients and roughly 15 multiple sclerosis patients. Study-wide findings and limitations: The study acknowledged that relatively few individuals were included in the TCR sequencing and HLA analysis.

V sheds 5 bases and J sheds 2 bases, leaving 4 bases between their ends. The CDR3 goes from the cysteine to the phenylalanine over 11 residues. Only the CDR3 portion is preserved as DNA: 33 bases, with reading frame beginning at the first base. The germline V gene gives CDR1 as MNHEY and CDR2 as SVGEGT. RNA was extracted using the RNeasy kit, and about 0.5 to 1 ug of the RNA was reverse transcribed with random hexamers. The immunoSEQ multiplex PCR assay, which covers 54 Vbeta and 13 Jbeta segments, was used to amplify TCR beta CDR3 regions. Bias from PCR amplification was corrected by using a synthetic template baseline for primer optimization and for computational correction. Regarding the original processing steps: Reads were annotated to V, D and J genes according to IMGT and were analyzed with immunoSEQ Analyzer, with only productive sequences retained. Clonality was calculated as one minus the Shannon entropy normalized by log2 of the number of productive unique sequences. Public and private clones were assessed among the 100 most prevalent clones of each patient and control. Susac-specific clones were defined as absent from healthy and MS cohorts, over a thousand published viral clones and other ImmuneACCESS disease sequences. The public sequencing data were trimmed at Q25 with fastp and processed into clonotypes with MiXCR by TCRdb, which kept only in-frame beta chains. Records with the same CDR3 protein are collapsed into one entry carrying the most frequent genes and DNA. For this entry, the V and J calls and clone size follow TCRdb and not the study's own pipeline. This sample has fewer than 150,000 distinct CDR3 sequences in its table, and around nine tenths of those were observed once. Of the sample, around 0.25% falls within the top ten clones.

Peripheral blood CD8+ and CD4+ T cells from healthy donors, Susac syndrome patients and multiple sclerosis patients were profiled using high-throughput TCR beta sequencing. Multiple sclerosis controls were treatment-naive patients with stable or active relapsing-remitting disease fulfilling revised McDonald criteria. Bulk CD8+ and CD4+ T cells were purified by magnetic negative isolation, while CD8+ TEMRA cells were enriched using FACS. Blood was collected in EDTA tubes and processed within 24 hours, with PBMCs isolated through density gradient centrifugation. PBMCs intended for TCR sequencing were frozen in liquid nitrogen and were later thawed in a 37 degrees C water bath. Purity of sorted or isolated CD4+, CD8+ and CD8+ TEMRA cells was at least 90%. As for this clonotype: What antigen it recognizes has not been identified. The sample holds no much larger clone one base away, and base qualities are not on file.

The source material was CD8+ T cells from PBMCs. The chain was built from TRBV6-2 or TRBV6-3 and TRBJ2-7, with the D gene uncertain. The sequence was collected from a human donor with multiple sclerosis. The CDR3 sequence is CASSNTYEQYF. The base sequence is TGTGCCAGCAGTAATACCTACGAGCAGTACTTC.